This paragraph reports one T cell receptor (beta chain). As originally analysed: Estimation of nucleated cell counts was performed using reference gene primer amplification. Profiled with immunoSEQ multiplex PCR; TCRdb holds only in-frame clones, not every one. V, J and clone size derive from that table, while D and trimming were established from the DNA sequence. The sample shows about 160,000 clones, 65% to 85% of them seen only once. These data originate in a study of blood T cell repertoires in COVID-19. For the study at large: The samples span acute and convalescent COVID-19 from the United States, Italy and Spain. The cDNA or gDNA used as material had been derived from T cells, B-cell-depleted T cells, or PBMCs.

V was pared by 7 bases and J by 1 base, with 17 bases between. The germline CDR1 and CDR2 sequences are SGHRS and YFSETQ. The CDR3 runs to 15 residues. Source material: peripheral blood. This receptor was obtained from a woman older than 75 with acute or convalescent COVID-19. The genes are TRBV5-1 and TRBJ2-5; D gene ambiguous. CDR3 region: CASCPLGGFQETQYF. The CDR3 DNA sequence: TGCGCCAGCTGCCCCCTAGGCGGATTCCAAGAGACCCAGTACTTC.